This T cell receptor (beta chain) was documented in a study of neoadjuvant nivolumab and ipilimumab in lung cancer. The CDR3 sequence is 15 residues long. Germline loops: CDR1 MNHEY, CDR2 SVGAGI. The V end lost 5 bases, the J end lost 1 base, and 14 bases lay between the germline ends. Whole-study results and caveats: TCR sequencing covered a small number of samples. Only a single major-pathologic-response sample was available for clonality analysis. Resected tumors had greater TCR richness and clonality than uninvolved lung. From pretherapy to surgery, tumor richness and clonality rose with dual therapy.

A note on this clone: Its antigen remains unknown.

Sequenced by immunoSEQ multiplex PCR; TCRdb stores in-frame clones only, minus some. Among 30,000 or so clones listed, about 83% were seen once. The clonotype was recovered from an adult with non-small cell lung cancer. The chain links TRBV6-5 to TRBJ1-2, with D possibly matching TRBD1 (6 bases). The specimen comprised tumor tissue, sampled after neoadjuvant nivolumab, alone or with ipilimumab, at or shortly before surgery. Here the CDR3 reads CASSPLRTDNYGYTF. CDR3 nucleotide sequence: TGTGCCAGCAGTCCCTTACGGACAGATAACTATGGCTACACCTTC.